This T cell receptor (beta chain) stems from a study of vaccination and CD4 T cells after COVID-19. Study at large: Convalescent donors totaled six males and four females, including two who were Hispanic. The cells were exposed to overlapping spike peptides originating from SARS-CoV-2, HCoV-NL63, HCoV-OC43 and HCoV-229E for stimulation.

Note on this clonotype: Antigen specificity is unknown.

Cultured CD4+ T-cell DNA underwent Oncomine TCR Beta short-read sequencing. Each CDR3 protein is one row after TCRdb ran MiXCR on the PCR reads. The sample has 7,500 to 8,500 distinct CDR3 sequences; about 61% are singletons. The treatment: roughly 11-day PBMC culture with coronavirus spike peptide pools or control peptides (ViraFEST assay). After expanding antigen-specific T cells with peptide pools, ViraFEST sequenced their TCRs. This CDR3 is 15 amino acids long. Trimming cost V 2 bases and J 5 bases; bases outside gene matches: 6. Looked up from germline, CDR1 is MNHEY and CDR2 is SMNVEV (reference sequence).

This sequence joins TRBV27 and TRBJ1-5, with 7 bases fitting TRBD1. The TCR was taken from a human donor who had recovered from COVID-19. Sample: CD4+ T cells from blood, cultured in vitro. CDR3 sequence (DNA): TGTGCCAGCAGTTTAAGAGGGGGCTGGGATCAGCCCCAGCATTTT. It yields the protein CASSLRGGWDQPQHF.